This T cell receptor (beta chain) was documented in a study of blood T cells in healthy people across ages (dated by TCRdb to between 2015 and 2017). With regard to the full study: In model experiments, roughly one uniquely barcoded TCR beta cDNA molecule per two T cells was captured by template switching. Using deep sequencing normalized with unique cDNA molecular identifiers, the study measured how TCR beta repertoire diversity changes with age. The donors were divided into four age groups: young (average around 15 years), middle-aged (over 35), aged (about 60) and long-lived (82). To avoid experimental bias, donors of different ages were spread randomly across the sequencing lanes. Two additional independent replicas of 1 million unique cDNA reads from the same blood draw were analyzed for two donors (one aged 18 to 30 and one aged 80 or older). Results and caveats for the whole study, not just this receptor: Because donor CMV infection status was unknown, age-related changes in expanded clonotypes were potentially confounded. A strong correlation was found between observed TCR beta diversity and the percentage of naive T cells measured by flow cytometry. The long-lived group showed more naive CD4+ T cells, fewer expanded clones and increased TCR diversity than the aged group, suggesting age selection. Because profiling used bulk unsorted PBMCs, naive and antigen-experienced compartments could not be compared conclusively. Estimates of total diversity from one million sequenced T cells were regarded as lower bounds and underestimates. Observed TCR beta diversity per million T cells fell roughly linearly with age, and a significant reduction was already apparent by age approximately 41.

Systemically healthy Caucasian individuals from Russia, about 38 in total and aged about 6 to 100 years, were included as donors. Each donor gave ten milliliters of peripheral blood, drawn into EDTA-treated Vacutainer tubes. Ficoll-Paque density-gradient centrifugation was used to isolate PBMCs, with at least 6.5 million per sample. Total RNA, at least 5 micrograms per sample, was extracted from PBMCs with Trizol reagent. Naive CD45RAhigh/CD27high T cell percentages were measured by flow cytometry on a PBMC aliquot from every donor. About this clonotype: The clone's antigen remains unknown. Base qualities are not provided; no much larger clone lies one nucleotide away.

The method behind the library was 5' RACE. Reads for this sample came from an Illumina HiSeq 2500. The second PCR ran for roughly 6 to 11 cycles and used a J-beta primer mix along with a sample-barcoded 5' primer. Each TCR beta cDNA molecule received a unique molecular identifier from a template-switch 5' adaptor carrying 12 random nucleotides. Each sample yielded at least 3 million CDR3-containing paired-end reads. All of the RNA was converted into first-strand cDNA using the Mint cDNA synthesis kit, with a TRBC-specific oligonucleotide serving as the primer. Following uracil-DNA glycosylase treatment, all cDNA underwent a first 18-cycle PCR with the universal primers M1SS and BC2_uni_R. On the authors' methods: Normalization of each sample was performed by random selection of 1 million high-quality reads, each carrying a distinct molecular identifier. Reads sharing molecular identifiers were discarded rather than binned into consensus sequences. CDR3 identification, clonotype clustering and error correction used MiTCR with a Q25 quality threshold and the strictest error-elimination algorithm. A nonparametric unseen species model using Euler transformation provided a lower-bound estimate of total TCR beta diversity. The public sequencing data were trimmed at Q25 with fastp and processed into clonotypes with MiXCR by TCRdb, which kept only in-frame beta chains. All rows with the same CDR3 protein become a single entry with the most common DNA and genes. These V and J calls derive from TCRdb rather than the authors' analysis. For this sample there are fewer than 900,000 distinct CDR3 sequences; 36% appear just once. Over 10% of the sample lies in the top ten.

The sample comprised blood. The TCR comes from a man between 18 and 29 years old in good health.

CDR3 reads: CASSLESAAQETQFF. The DNA sequence follows: TGTGCCAGCAGCTTAGAGTCGGCAGCCCAAGAGACCCAGTTCTTC. The chain is assembled from TRBV7-2 and TRBJ2-1, with the D gene not clear enough to name. Measured from the cysteine to the phenylalanine, the CDR3 is 15 residues long. Only the CDR3 DNA stays, 45 bases, in frame from base 1. V and J are truncated by 1 base and 13 bases respectively, leaving an intervening sequence of 20 bases. CDR1 and CDR2 are drawn from the germline V gene: SGHTA, FQGNSA.